This TCR beta chain appears in the sequencing data of a study of cytomegalovirus exposure and HLA in healthy donors. Study-wide points: Researchers reported in a later analysis that common viral pathogens appeared linked to several top clusters. Highly shared variants forming one cluster were likely a sequencing artifact. In an earlier analysis, about 87% or about 30%: the productive usage of most TCR beta V segments.

Germline V gene lookup returns CDR1 SEHNR and CDR2 FQNEAQ (reference sequence). Deletions cut 4 bases from V and 9 bases from J, with 10 bases between. This CDR3 comprises 12 residues. This clone came up a few times. Antigen specificity is unknown. Researchers ran the PCR with 60 Vbeta and 13 Jbeta primers. In the original processing: Among the unique TCR beta chains that a later analysis counted, about 84 million in all, roughly 10 million were shared. Clones were sequenced by immunoSEQ multiplex PCR, and TCRdb holds only the in-frame ones, with some missing. Clonal size and the V and J genes are those of that table, whereas D and trimming came from the DNA. The table records around 110,000 clones, about 61% of them present only once.

What was sequenced was PBMCs. The chain is built from TRBV7-9 and TRBJ1-5; D ambiguous. The origin of this receptor is a woman in her 30s in good health and CMV-seronegative. CDR3 DNA: TGTGCCAGCAGCTACAGTGGAGGGCCCCAGCATTTT. This codes for CASSYSGGPQHF.